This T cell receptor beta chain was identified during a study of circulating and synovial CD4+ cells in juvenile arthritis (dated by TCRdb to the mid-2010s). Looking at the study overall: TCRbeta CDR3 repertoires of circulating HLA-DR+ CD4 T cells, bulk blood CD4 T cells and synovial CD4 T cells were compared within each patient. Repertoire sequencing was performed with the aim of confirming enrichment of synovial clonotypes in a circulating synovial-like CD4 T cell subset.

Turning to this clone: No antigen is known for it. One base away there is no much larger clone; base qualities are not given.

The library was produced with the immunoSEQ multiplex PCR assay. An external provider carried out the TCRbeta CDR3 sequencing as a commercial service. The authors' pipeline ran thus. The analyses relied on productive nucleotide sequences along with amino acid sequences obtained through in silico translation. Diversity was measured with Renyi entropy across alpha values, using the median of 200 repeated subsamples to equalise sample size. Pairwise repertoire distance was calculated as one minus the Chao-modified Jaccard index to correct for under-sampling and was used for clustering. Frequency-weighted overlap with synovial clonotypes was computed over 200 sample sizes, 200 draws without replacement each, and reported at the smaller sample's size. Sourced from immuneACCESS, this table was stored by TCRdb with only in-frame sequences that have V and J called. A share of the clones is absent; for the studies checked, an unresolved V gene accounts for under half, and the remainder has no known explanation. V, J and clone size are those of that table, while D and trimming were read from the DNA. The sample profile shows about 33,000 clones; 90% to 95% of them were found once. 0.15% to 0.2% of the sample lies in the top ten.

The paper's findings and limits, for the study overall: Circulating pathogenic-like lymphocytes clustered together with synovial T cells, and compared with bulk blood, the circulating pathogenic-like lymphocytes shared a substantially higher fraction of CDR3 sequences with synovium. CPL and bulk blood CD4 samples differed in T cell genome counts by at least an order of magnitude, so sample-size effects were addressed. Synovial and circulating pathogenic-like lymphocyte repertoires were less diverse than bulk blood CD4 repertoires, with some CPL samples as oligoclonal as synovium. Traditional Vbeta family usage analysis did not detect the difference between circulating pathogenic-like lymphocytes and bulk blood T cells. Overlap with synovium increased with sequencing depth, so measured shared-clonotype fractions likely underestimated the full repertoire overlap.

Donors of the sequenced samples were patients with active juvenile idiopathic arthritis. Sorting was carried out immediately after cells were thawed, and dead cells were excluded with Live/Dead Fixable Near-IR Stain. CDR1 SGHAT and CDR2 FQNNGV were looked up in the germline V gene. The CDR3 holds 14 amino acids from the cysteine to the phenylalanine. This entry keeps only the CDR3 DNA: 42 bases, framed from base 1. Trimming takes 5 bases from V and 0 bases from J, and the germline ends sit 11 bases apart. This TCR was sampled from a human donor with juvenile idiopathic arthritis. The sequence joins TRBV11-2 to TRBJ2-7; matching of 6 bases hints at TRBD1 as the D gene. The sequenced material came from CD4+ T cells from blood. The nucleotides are TGTGCCAGCAGCACCACAGGGAGCTCCTACGAGCAGTACTTC. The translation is CASSTTGSSYEQYF.